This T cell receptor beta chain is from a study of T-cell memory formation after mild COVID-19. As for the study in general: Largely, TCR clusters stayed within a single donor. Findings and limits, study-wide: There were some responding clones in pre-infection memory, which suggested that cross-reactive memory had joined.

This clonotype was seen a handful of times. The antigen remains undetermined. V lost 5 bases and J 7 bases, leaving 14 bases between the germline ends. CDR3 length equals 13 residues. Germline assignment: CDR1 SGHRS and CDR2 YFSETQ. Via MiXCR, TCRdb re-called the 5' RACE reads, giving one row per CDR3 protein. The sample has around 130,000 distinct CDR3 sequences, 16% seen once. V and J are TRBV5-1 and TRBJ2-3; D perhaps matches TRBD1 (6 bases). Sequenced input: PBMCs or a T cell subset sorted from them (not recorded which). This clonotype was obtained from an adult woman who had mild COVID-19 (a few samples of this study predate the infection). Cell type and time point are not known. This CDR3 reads CASRVDRPYTQYF. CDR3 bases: TGCGCCAGCAGAGTGGACAGACCCTATACGCAGTATTTT.